The present T cell receptor beta chain was sequenced within a study of T-cell memory formation after mild COVID-19. The germline V gene encodes CDR1 KGHDR and CDR2 SFDVKD. V was trimmed by 1 base and J by 1 base, leaving 18 bases between them. This CDR3 region has 18 residues. TCRdb itself ran the 5' RACE reads through MiXCR, one entry per CDR3 protein. The sample shows about 430,000 distinct CDR3 sequences, more than 20% of them seen only once. In its sample, this clonotype was seen a few times. The material sequenced was PBMCs or a T cell subset sorted from them (not recorded which). This sequence joins TRBV24-1 and TRBJ2-5; D not certain. This TCR came from an adult woman who had mild COVID-19 (a few samples of this study predate the infection). Cell type and time point are not known. The CDR3: CATSDFTEIDGFQETQYF. Written as DNA, the CDR3 is TGTGCCACCAGTGATTTCACGGAAATCGACGGATTCCAAGAGACCCAGTACTTC.